These 8 T cell receptor beta chains were all obtained from the same sample, sequenced in a study of cytomegalovirus exposure and HLA in healthy donors. The PCR ran on 60 Vbeta and 13 Jbeta primers. Measured with immunoSEQ multiplex PCR; TCRdb has only the in-frame clones, and not every one. The sample lists around 110,000 clones; roughly 71% were seen once. Sequenced sample: PBMCs. These receptors all come from a male donor in good health and CMV-seropositive.

The CDR3 protein is CASSLAPIIEQYF. As DNA, the CDR3 is TGTGCCAGCAGCTTAGCCCCTATTATCGAGCAGTACTTC. The chain carries TRBV7-2 and TRBJ2-7; D gene uncertain. The CDR3 covers 13 residues. V was shortened by 0 bases and J by 6 bases, with 9 bases between the two germline ends. Germline CDR1 is SGHTA and CDR2 is FQGNSA.

V gene TRBV28 combines with J gene TRBJ2-3; 7 bases are shared with TRBD2. V was pared by 6 bases and J by 2 bases, with 11 bases of the junction left unmatched. The CDR3 runs 16 residues. The germline CDR1 and CDR2 sequences are MDHEN and SYDVKM. This CDR3 reads CASRLIAGSLTDTQYF. CDR3 coding DNA: TGTGCCAGCAGACTCATAGCGGGTTCCCTCACAGATACGCAGTATTTT. Filled out from reference TRBV28 and TRBJ2-3, the complete variable domain reads DVKVTQSSRYLVKRTGEKVFLECVQDMDHENMFWYRQDPGLGLRLIYFSYDVKMKEKGDIPEGYSVSREKKERFSLILESASTNQTSMYLCASRLIAGSLTDTQYFGPGTRLTVL.

The V call is TRBV27, the J call TRBJ2-1; 8 nucleotides line up with TRBD1. The CDR3 has 16 amino acids. After removal of 0 bases from V and 4 bases from J, the junction contained 5 bases not matched to a gene. The germline V gene has CDR1 MNHEY and CDR2 SMNVEV (reference sequence). The CDR3 coding sequence is TGTGCCAGCAGTTTATCCCCGAGACAGGGGTACAATGAGCAGTTCTTC. Its protein product is CASSLSPRQGYNEQFF.

The chain links TRBV7-6 to TRBJ1-6; possible D gene TRBD1, 5 bases. V lost 4 bases, J lost 0 bases, and 22 bases lay in between. Germline assignment: CDR1 SGHVS and CDR2 FNYEAQ. The CDR3 is made up of 20 amino acids. Here the CDR3 reads CASSSARQGRGSSYNSPLHF. The CDR3 DNA reads as TGTGCCAGCAGCTCGGCCAGGCAAGGGAGGGGAAGCTCCTATAATTCACCCCTCCACTTT.

The chain links TRBV30 to TRBJ1-1, with no clear D. This CDR3 is 16 amino acids long. Germline CDR1 GTSNPN, CDR2 SVGIG (reference sequence). Trimming removed 2 bases at V and 4 bases at J, with 20 bases between. The CDR3 nucleotides are TGTGCCTGGAGTCCCCCGATTGGGGAGGTGGGCACTGAAGCTTTCTTT. This gives the protein CAWSPPIGEVGTEAFF.

The chain has TRBV7-2 and TRBJ2-7; the match to TRBD1 covers 10 bases. The CDR3 is made up of 16 amino acids. Germline CDR1 and CDR2: SGHTA and FQGNSA. J lost 3 bases, V lost 5 bases, and 10 bases had no gene match. The CDR3 sequence is CASSRAPGQGRYEQYF. In DNA form, the CDR3 reads TGTGCCAGCAGCCGCGCCCCGGGACAGGGGCGCTACGAGCAGTACTTC.

The chain joins TRBV7-8 to TRBJ1-6; D not resolved. V was trimmed by 0 bases and J by 6 bases, leaving 15 bases between them. CDR3 length equals 17 residues. The germline CDR1 and CDR2 sequences are SGHVS and FQNEAQ. The chain's CDR3 is CASSLAEPADANSPLHF. CDR3 nucleotide sequence: TGTGCCAGCAGCTTAGCGGAGCCAGCCGACGCTAATTCACCCCTCCACTTT.

The chain joins TRBV7-8 to TRBJ1-5; TRBD1 aligns across 12 bases. The CDR3 has 16 residues. Germline CDR1 SGHVS, CDR2 FQNEAQ. V lost 10 bases, J lost 0 bases, and 7 bases stayed unmatched. The chain's CDR3 is CATGQGASLSNQPQHF. As DNA, the CDR3 is TGTGCCACGGGACAGGGGGCGTCTCTTAGCAATCAGCCCCAGCATTTT.